This TCR beta chain is drawn from a study of brain T cells in children with intractable seizures. In regard to this clone: Its antigen is unidentified.

Time point of the sample: blood from clinic visit 5 months post-surgery; TSC patient then seizure free. Only cases whose brain tissue showed the highest T cell transcript signatures were sequenced. Pre-surgery treatment included at least one anti-epileptic drug. The V and J ends lost 3 bases and 1 base respectively, with 16 bases between them. The germline V gene has CDR1 DFQATT and CDR2 SNEGSKA (reference sequence). This CDR3 region has 16 residues. General study findings and limits: Pre-surgery blood may have been undersampled, hiding some clones. Patients' HCMV serostatus was unknown; virus specificity rests on CDR3 similarity alone.

Method: immunoSEQ multiplex PCR; TCRdb's copy keeps in-frame clones and lacks some. Of 340,000 or so clones listed, 93% are singletons. This chain uses TRBV20-1 with TRBJ1-5; D unclear. The material sequenced was peripheral blood, taken about 5 months after surgery. This sequence originates from a boy less than two years old with tuberous sclerosis and intractable seizures. CDR3 sequence (DNA): TGCAGTGCTAGTACGGCGGGGTCTCAAAGCAATCAGCCCCAGCATTTT. This sequence encodes CSASTAGSQSNQPQHF.